The T cell receptor (beta chain) under discussion was sequenced for a study of blood T cell repertoires in COVID-19. Study in general: Samples came from the United States, Italy and Spain, spanning acute and convalescent COVID-19. Sources were T cells, B-cell-depleted T cells, or PBMCs; the material itself was cDNA or gDNA.

Per the original methods: From reference gene primer amplification, estimates of nucleated cell counts were derived. The table came from immunoSEQ multiplex PCR; TCRdb's copy has only in-frame clones and leaves some out. For V, J and clone size, that table is used; D and trimming come from the DNA. The table includes 40,000 to 45,000 clones, 70% to 90% detected once. Losses at the gene ends were 4 bases for V and 0 bases for J; bases not matched to a gene: 5. The CDR3 is 15 amino acids. CDR1 is LGHNA, CDR2 YSLEER, per germline. The sample consisted of peripheral blood. The gene calls are TRBV4-3 and TRBJ2-5, with 7 bases matching TRBD1. This clonotype was obtained from a man aged 55-75 years with acute or convalescent COVID-19. CDR3 sequence (DNA): TGCGCCAGCAGCCCGGGACAGCCCCACCAAGAGACCCAGTACTTC. Protein sequence: CASSPGQPHQETQYF.